This TCR beta chain was recovered during a study of blood T cell repertoires in COVID-19. Study overall: Samples came from the United States, Italy and Spain, spanning acute and convalescent COVID-19.

Data came from immunoSEQ multiplex PCR; TCRdb stores just in-frame clones and leaves some out. The table has roughly 280,000 clones, roughly nine tenths seen once. Germline V gives CDR1 SQVTM, CDR2 ANQGSEA. CDR3 length equals 12 residues. Trimming at V came to 6 bases and at J to 9 bases, leaving 10 bases not matched to a gene. The receptor was isolated from a woman aged 18 to 35 who had recovered from COVID-19. The sample taken for sequencing was PBMCs or T cells enriched from blood (not recorded which). The genes are TRBV29-1 and TRBJ2-7, with 8 bases aligning to TRBD2. The CDR3 loop reads CSVEEGGLGQYF. In DNA form, the CDR3 reads TGCAGCGTCGAGGAGGGGGGACTAGGGCAGTACTTC.